This TCR beta chain was identified during a study of T cell responses to AZD1222 COVID-19 vaccine. Whole-study context: Doses given second, at about 4 or about 12 weeks, were pooled. Study-level points and caveats: Spike-specific TCR breadth and depth rose after two AZD1222 doses. Among the donors, most were white British and more were female, and clonal diversity was possibly underestimated. Across spike, vaccine-associated CD4 TCRs were found, dominant at 160-218 and 743-854.

Notes on this clone: The antigen is not known.

After removal of 5 bases from V and 5 bases from J, the junction contained 8 bases not matched to a gene. Germline V gene sequence: CDR1 LNHDA, CDR2 SQIVND (reference sequence). The CDR3 sequence is 15 residues long. Method: immunoSEQ multiplex PCR; TCRdb's copy keeps in-frame clones and lacks some. The sample shows 120,000 or so clones, 88% of them seen only once. This rearrangement joins TRBV19 to TRBJ2-3, with TRBD1 identical over 9 bases. Sequencing used peripheral blood, obtained on day 0 of AZD1222 vaccination. This TCR was sampled from an adult in good health. The CDR3 DNA reads TGTGCCAGTAGTTCGACAGGGGGTTTGGTAGATACGCAGTATTTT. Translating gives CASSSTGGLVDTQYF.